The rows below give T cell receptor beta chains drawn from one sample of a study of T cells in Graves' hyperthyroidism and ophthalmopathy. TCRdb reprocessed the multiplex PCR reads via MiXCR and lists one record per CDR3 protein. Of more than 300,000 distinct CDR3 sequences listed, 14% are singletons. Sequencing input: blood. The receptors come from a young woman with Graves' ophthalmopathy. Each CDR3 is given with its conserved first and last residue. The D gene is left open where the match is weak. Only part of the rows carry a size: once, few, many, or a class if the clone is expanded.

CDR3: CASSERDQPQHF
DNA: TGTGCCAGCAGTGAAAGGGATCAGCCCCAGCATTTT
V: TRBV12-3/TRBV12-4
D: NA
size: many
J: TRBJ1-5

CDR3: CASSAGTDVAQPQHF
DNA: TGTGCCAGCAGTGCCGGGACAGACGTAGCCCAGCCCCAGCATTTT
V: TRBV28
D: TRBD1
size: NA
J: TRBJ1-5

CDR3: CASSLAGGGFYEQFF
DNA: TGTGCCAGCAGTTTAGCGGGGGGCGGGTTCTATGAGCAGTTCTTC
V: TRBV27
D: TRBD2
size: many
J: TRBJ2-1

CDR3: CASSRTPGVSGETQYF
DNA: TGTGCCAGCAGTCGCACACCAGGGGTTTCGGGAGAGACCCAGTACTTC
V: TRBV12-3/TRBV12-4
D: NA
size: many
J: TRBJ2-5

CDR3: CSARMSGGYADTQYF
DNA: TGCAGTGCTAGGATGAGCGGGGGGTACGCAGATACGCAGTATTTT
V: TRBV20-1
D: TRBD2
size: NA
J: TRBJ2-3

CDR3: CASSLVRGELPTNEKLFF
DNA: TGTGCCAGCAGCTTGGTTAGGGGCGAACTCCCAACTAATGAAAAACTGTTTTTT
V: TRBV5-4
D: NA
size: NA
J: TRBJ1-4

CDR3: CATSRDKGVYGYTF
DNA: TGTGCCACCAGCAGAGATAAGGGGGTCTATGGCTACACCTTC
V: TRBV15
D: NA
size: many
J: TRBJ1-2

CDR3: CASSGLNSGANVLTF
DNA: TGTGCCAGCAGCGGCCTCAACTCTGGGGCCAACGTCCTGACTTTC
V: TRBV4-2
D: NA
size: NA
J: TRBJ2-6

CDR3: CASRGRGTNTEAFF
DNA: TGTGCCAGCAGAGGGAGGGGGACGAACACTGAAGCTTTCTTT
V: TRBV7-9
D: NA
size: NA
J: TRBJ1-1

CDR3: CASSLTQGPGELFF
DNA: TGTGCCAGCAGCCTCACACAGGGCCCCGGGGAGCTGTTTTTT
V: TRBV28
D: NA
size: many
J: TRBJ2-2

CDR3: CASRRGTAGTGELFF
DNA: TGTGCCAGCAGGCGCGGGACAGCGGGCACCGGGGAGCTGTTTTTT
V: TRBV6-1
D: NA
size: many
J: TRBJ2-2

CDR3: CSVVSRGDTEAFF
DNA: TGCAGCGTTGTGAGCCGAGGGGACACTGAAGCTTTCTTT
V: TRBV29-1
D: NA
size: once
J: TRBJ1-1

CDR3: CASSVDTAGGVQETQYF
DNA: TGTGCCAGCAGCGTAGACACGGCCGGTGGAGTGCAAGAGACCCAGTACTTC
V: TRBV9
D: NA
size: many
J: TRBJ2-5

CDR3: CASSPPGGWSSPLHF
DNA: TGTGCCAGCAGCCCGCCGGGTGGGTGGAGTTCACCCCTCCACTTT
V: TRBV28
D: NA
size: many
J: TRBJ1-6

CDR3: CAISTGQPTHEQYF
DNA: TGTGCCATCAGTACTGGACAGCCGACCCACGAGCAGTACTTC
V: TRBV10-3
D: NA
size: many
J: TRBJ2-7

CDR3: CATGGQTSITGELFF
DNA: TGTGCCACCGGGGGCCAAACCTCGATCACCGGGGAGCTGTTTTTT
V: TRBV28
D: NA
size: many
J: TRBJ2-2

CDR3: CASTPRLIGDRGGNEQFF
DNA: TGTGCCAGCACCCCTCGACTCATCGGGGACAGGGGAGGCAATGAGCAGTTCTTC
V: TRBV7-8
D: TRBD1
size: many
J: TRBJ2-1

CDR3: CASSPPGTSYEQYF
DNA: TGTGCCAGCAGCCCTCCGGGGACATCCTACGAGCAGTACTTC
V: TRBV7-9
D: NA
size: many
J: TRBJ2-7

CDR3: CASSSQGVFVGYTF
DNA: TGTGCCAGCAGTTCACAGGGGGTCTTCGTTGGCTACACCTTC
V: TRBV12-3/TRBV12-4
D: TRBD1
size: many
J: TRBJ1-2

CDR3: CASRTDRRGANYGYTF
DNA: TGTGCCAGCAGAACCGACCGACGCGGGGCTAACTATGGCTACACCTTC
V: TRBV6-1
D: NA
size: NA
J: TRBJ1-2

CDR3: CASSFFGSPNTGELFF
DNA: TGTGCCAGCAGTTTTTTCGGCAGCCCCAACACCGGGGAGCTGTTTTTT
V: TRBV28
D: NA
size: NA
J: TRBJ2-2

CDR3: CASSPGQGSIYTF
DNA: TGTGCCAGCTCACCGGGACAGGGATCGATCTACACCTTC
V: TRBV18
D: TRBD1
size: many
J: TRBJ1-2

CDR3: CASKRVLANEKLFF
DNA: TGTGCCAGCAAGAGGGTTTTAGCTAATGAAAAACTGTTTTTT
V: TRBV6-1
D: NA
size: few
J: TRBJ1-4

CDR3: CSARAQGDWDQPQHF
DNA: TGCAGTGCTAGAGCACAGGGGGACTGGGATCAGCCCCAGCATTTT
V: TRBV20-1
D: TRBD1
size: few
J: TRBJ1-5

CDR3: CASSAETTNTEAFF
DNA: TGTGCCAGTAGTGCGGAGACAACGAACACTGAAGCTTTCTTT
V: TRBV19
D: NA
size: many
J: TRBJ1-1

CDR3: CAISGSLTGLSTEAFF
DNA: TGTGCCATCAGTGGTTCTCTGACAGGTTTGAGCACTGAAGCTTTCTTT
V: TRBV10-3
D: NA
size: NA
J: TRBJ1-1

CDR3: CASSLVQAASYEQYF
DNA: TGTGCCAGCAGCTTAGTACAGGCCGCCTCCTACGAGCAGTACTTC
V: TRBV7-2
D: NA
size: NA
J: TRBJ2-7

CDR3: CASSAPGTGGTDTQYF
DNA: TGTGCCAGCAGTGCCCCCGGGACAGGGGGCACAGATACGCAGTATTTT
V: TRBV7-9
D: TRBD1
size: NA
J: TRBJ2-3

CDR3: CASSLRGPNGYTF
DNA: TGTGCCAGCAGTTTACGGGGACCGAATGGCTACACCTTC
V: TRBV28
D: NA
size: many
J: TRBJ1-2

CDR3: CSARGRLAGGTYNEQFF
DNA: TGCAGTGCTAGAGGTCGACTAGCGGGGGGGACCTACAATGAGCAGTTCTTC
V: TRBV20-1
D: TRBD2
size: many
J: TRBJ2-1

CDR3: CASSLAGGPASTDTQYF
DNA: TGTGCCAGCAGCTTGGCGGGGGGGCCAGCTAGCACAGATACGCAGTATTTT
V: TRBV5-5
D: TRBD2
size: NA
J: TRBJ2-3

CDR3: CASSVGDRNYEQYF
DNA: TGTGCCAGCAGCGTGGGGGACAGGAACTACGAGCAGTACTTC
V: TRBV6-1
D: TRBD1
size: many
J: TRBJ2-7

CDR3: CASSESEWLPDTQYF
DNA: TGTGCCAGTAGTGAGTCCGAATGGTTGCCAGATACGCAGTATTTT
V: TRBV19
D: NA
size: few
J: TRBJ2-3

CDR3: CASSLKGAGQPQHF
DNA: TGCGCCAGCAGCTTGAAGGGAGCGGGTCAGCCCCAGCATTTT
V: TRBV5-1
D: NA
size: many
J: TRBJ1-5

CDR3: CASNPDRNYGYTF
DNA: TGTGCCAGTAATCCGGACAGGAACTATGGCTACACCTTC
V: TRBV19
D: TRBD1
size: few
J: TRBJ1-2

CDR3: CASSPDSYEQYF
DNA: TGTGCCAGCTCACCAGACTCCTACGAGCAGTACTTC
V: TRBV18
D: NA
size: many
J: TRBJ2-7

CDR3: CASSVPQPPYEQYF
DNA: TGTGCCAGCAGCGTACCCCAGCCTCCGTACGAGCAGTACTTC
V: TRBV2
D: NA
size: once
J: TRBJ2-7